This section outlines one T cell receptor (beta chain) sequence together with its context. The sample comes from a study of blood T cells in healthy people across ages. Trimming removed 5 bases at V and 5 bases at J, with 15 bases between. There are 14 residues in the CDR3. CDR1 MNHNY and CDR2 SVGAGI come from the germline V gene (reference sequence). Extracted total RNA amounted to at least 5.5 micrograms for each sample. Using a J-beta primer mix together with a sample-barcoded 5' primer, a second PCR was run for 7 to 11 cycles. TCRdb reprocessed the 5' RACE reads with MiXCR, giving one entry per CDR3 protein. The repertoire has approximately 780,000 distinct CDR3 sequences, about a quarter of them found once; the top ten carry over 2.5%. These same data were also listed under a study on T cells of mothers and their children. That source adds: The cDNA synthesis received all extracted RNA, at approximately 1.5 ug per 15 ul.

What was sequenced was blood. J is TRBJ2-5 and V is TRBV6-6, with D possibly being TRBD2 (6 bases). The receptor was isolated from a boy younger than 18 in good health. The CDR3 reads CASSHAGFRETQYF. CDR3 DNA: TGTGCCAGCAGTCATGCGGGGTTTCGGGAGACCCAGTACTTC.